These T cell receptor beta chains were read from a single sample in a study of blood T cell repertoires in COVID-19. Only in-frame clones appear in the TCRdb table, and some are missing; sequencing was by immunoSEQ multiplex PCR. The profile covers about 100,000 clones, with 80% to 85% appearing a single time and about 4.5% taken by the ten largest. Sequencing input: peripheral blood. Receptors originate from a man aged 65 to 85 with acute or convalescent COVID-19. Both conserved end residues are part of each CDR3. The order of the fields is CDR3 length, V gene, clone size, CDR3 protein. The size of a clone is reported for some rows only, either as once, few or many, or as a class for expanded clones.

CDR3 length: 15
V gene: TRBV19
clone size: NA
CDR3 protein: CATRPSRGNTGELFF

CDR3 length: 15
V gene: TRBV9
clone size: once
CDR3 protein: CASSDWTGGGTEAFF

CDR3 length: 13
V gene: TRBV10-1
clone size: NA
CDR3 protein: CASTPGNTGELFF

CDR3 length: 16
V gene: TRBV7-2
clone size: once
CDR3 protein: CASSLSLGQASYEQYF

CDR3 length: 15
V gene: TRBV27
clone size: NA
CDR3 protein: CASSQDTTVGNTIYF

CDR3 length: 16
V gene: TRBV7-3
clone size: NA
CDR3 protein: CASRSPGTGTVGELFF

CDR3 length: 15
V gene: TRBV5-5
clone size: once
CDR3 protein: CASSLEGAHGNTIYF

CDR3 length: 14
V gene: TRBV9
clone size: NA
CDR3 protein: CASSVSGSGNTIYF

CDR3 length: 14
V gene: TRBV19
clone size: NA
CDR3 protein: CASSTTAPQETQYF

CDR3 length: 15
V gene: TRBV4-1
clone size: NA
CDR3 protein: CASSQGRVTTDTQYF

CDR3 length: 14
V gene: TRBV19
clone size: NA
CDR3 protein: CASKNGANTGELFF

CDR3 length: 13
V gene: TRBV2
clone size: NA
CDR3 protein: CASSDHRNYGYTF

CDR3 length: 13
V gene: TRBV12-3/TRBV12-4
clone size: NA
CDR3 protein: CASSLGQSYEQYF

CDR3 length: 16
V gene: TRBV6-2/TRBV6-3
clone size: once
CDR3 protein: CASSYSSDSNNYGYTF

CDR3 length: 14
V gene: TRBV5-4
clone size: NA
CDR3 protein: CASSVDSLNTEAFF

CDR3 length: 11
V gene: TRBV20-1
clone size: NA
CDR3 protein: CSARHWETQYF

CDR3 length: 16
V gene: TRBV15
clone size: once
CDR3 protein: CATSRAPEQWNTEAFF

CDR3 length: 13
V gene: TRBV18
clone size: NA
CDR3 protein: CASSPKQGYGYTF

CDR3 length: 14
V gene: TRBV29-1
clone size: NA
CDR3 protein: CSVEWGLGNTEAFF

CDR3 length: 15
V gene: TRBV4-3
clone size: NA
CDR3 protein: CASSQDWRVDQPQHF

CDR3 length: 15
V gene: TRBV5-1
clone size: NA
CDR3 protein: CASSLGQSFGNTIYF

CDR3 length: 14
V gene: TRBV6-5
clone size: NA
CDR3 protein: CASSWTGGTYEQYF